This entry describes one TCR beta chain. Its antigen is unidentified. Of the isolated RNA, all was reverse transcribed, and so the sequenced material was expressed TCRB transcripts. Some clones are missing from TCRdb's copy, which holds only in-frame ones; the method was immunoSEQ multiplex PCR. The data contain about 930,000 clones, roughly a sixth of them singletons. This CDR3 has 16 residues. V dropped 1 base and J dropped 7; count of bases not matched to a gene: 10. CDR1 and CDR2 from the germline V gene are SGHTA and FQGNSA. This record belongs to a study of beta chain features in type 1 diabetes. Overall study context: All samples combined gave about 100 million sorted cells for examination. Findings of the study overall: Insertion counts at VDJ junctions were lower in type 1 diabetes patients, who also showed more deletions there. Still unanswered here is whether HLA type influences TCRB rearrangement.

What was sequenced was naive CD4+ T cells from blood. This chain connects TRBV7-2 to TRBJ2-7, with 10 bases that match TRBD2. This clonotype was sampled from a woman aged 18-29 years in good health. CDR3 nucleotides: TGTGCCAGCAGCTTAGGACCTAGCGGGAGATTGGGTGAGCAGTACTTC. It specifies CASSLGPSGRLGEQYF.